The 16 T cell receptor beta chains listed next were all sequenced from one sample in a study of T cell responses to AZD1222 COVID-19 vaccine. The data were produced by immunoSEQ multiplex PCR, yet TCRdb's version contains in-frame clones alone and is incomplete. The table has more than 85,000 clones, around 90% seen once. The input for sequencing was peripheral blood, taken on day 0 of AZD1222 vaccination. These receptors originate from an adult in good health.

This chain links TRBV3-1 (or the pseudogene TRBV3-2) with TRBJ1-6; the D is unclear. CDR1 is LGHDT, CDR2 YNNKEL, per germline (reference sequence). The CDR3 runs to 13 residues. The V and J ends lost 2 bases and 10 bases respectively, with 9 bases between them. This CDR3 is CASSQSVTSPLHF. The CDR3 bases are TGTGCCAGCAGCCAATCAGTAACCTCACCCCTCCACTTT.

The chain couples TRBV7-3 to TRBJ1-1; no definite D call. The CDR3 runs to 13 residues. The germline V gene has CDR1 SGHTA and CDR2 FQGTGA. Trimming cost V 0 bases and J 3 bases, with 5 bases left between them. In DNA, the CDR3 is TGTGCCAGCAGCTTAACGGGGTACACTGAAGCTTTCTTT. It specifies CASSLTGYTEAFF.

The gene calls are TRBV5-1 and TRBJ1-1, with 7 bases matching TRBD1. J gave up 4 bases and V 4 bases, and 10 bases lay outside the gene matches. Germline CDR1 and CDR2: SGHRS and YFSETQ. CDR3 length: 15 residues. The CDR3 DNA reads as TGCGCCAGCAGCGGAGAGACAGGGATCGGCACTGAAGCTTTCTTT. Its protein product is CASSGETGIGTEAFF.

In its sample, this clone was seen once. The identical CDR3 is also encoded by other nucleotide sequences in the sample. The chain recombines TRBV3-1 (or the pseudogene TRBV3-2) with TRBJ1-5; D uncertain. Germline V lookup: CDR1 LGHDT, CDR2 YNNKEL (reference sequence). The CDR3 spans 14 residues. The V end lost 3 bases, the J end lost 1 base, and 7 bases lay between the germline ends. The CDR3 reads CASSQGRSNQPQHF. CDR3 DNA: TGTGCCAGCAGCCAGGGGAGAAGCAATCAGCCCCAGCATTTT.

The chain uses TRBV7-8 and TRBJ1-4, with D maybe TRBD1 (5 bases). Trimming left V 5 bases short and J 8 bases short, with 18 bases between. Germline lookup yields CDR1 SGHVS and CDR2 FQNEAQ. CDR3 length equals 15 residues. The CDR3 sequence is CASSIRPTTGEKLFF. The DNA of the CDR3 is TGTGCCAGCAGCATCCGGCCAACCACAGGAGAAAAACTGTTTTTT.

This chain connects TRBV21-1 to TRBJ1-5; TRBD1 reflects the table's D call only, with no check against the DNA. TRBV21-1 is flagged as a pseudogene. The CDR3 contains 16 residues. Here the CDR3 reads CASSSRTGGSNQPQHF. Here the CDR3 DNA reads TGTGCCAGCAGCAGCAGGACAGGGGGAAGCAATCAGCCCCAGCATTTT.

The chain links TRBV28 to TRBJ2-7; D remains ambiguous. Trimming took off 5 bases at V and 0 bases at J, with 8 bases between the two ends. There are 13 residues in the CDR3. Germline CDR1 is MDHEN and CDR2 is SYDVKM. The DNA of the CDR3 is TGTGCCAGCAGTCCTCTGGGCTCCTACGAGCAGTACTTC. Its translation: CASSPLGSYEQYF. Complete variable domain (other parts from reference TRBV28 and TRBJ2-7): DVKVTQSSRYLVKRTGEKVFLECVQDMDHENMFWYRQDPGLGLRLIYFSYDVKMKEKGDIPEGYSVSREKKERFSLILESASTNQTSMYLCASSPLGSYEQYFGPGTRLTVT.

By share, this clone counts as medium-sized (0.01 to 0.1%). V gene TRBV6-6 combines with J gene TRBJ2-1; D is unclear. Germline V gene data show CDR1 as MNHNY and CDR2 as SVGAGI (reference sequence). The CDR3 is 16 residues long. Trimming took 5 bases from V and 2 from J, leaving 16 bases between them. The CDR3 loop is CASSHLSYLAYNEQFF. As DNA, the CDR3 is TGTGCCAGCAGTCACCTCTCTTACTTAGCCTACAATGAGCAGTTCTTC.

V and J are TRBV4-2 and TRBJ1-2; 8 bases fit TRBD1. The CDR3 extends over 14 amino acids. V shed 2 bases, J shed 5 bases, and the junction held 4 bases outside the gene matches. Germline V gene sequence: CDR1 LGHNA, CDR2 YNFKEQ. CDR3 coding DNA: TGTGCCAGCAGCCAACGGACAGGGACGTATGGCTACACCTTC. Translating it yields CASSQRTGTYGYTF.

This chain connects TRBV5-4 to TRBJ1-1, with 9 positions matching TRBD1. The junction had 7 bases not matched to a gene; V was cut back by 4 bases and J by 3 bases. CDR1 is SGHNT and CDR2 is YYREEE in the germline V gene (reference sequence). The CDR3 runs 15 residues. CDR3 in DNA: TGTGCCAGCAGCGGATACAGGGGGCGCGACACTGAAGCTTTCTTT. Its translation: CASSGYRGRDTEAFF. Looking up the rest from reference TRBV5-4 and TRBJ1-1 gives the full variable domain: ETGVTQSPTHLIKTRGQQVTLRCSSQSGHNTVSWYQQALGQGPQFIFQYYREEENGRGNFPPRFSGLQFPNYSSELNVNALELDDSALYLCASSGYRGRDTEAFFGQGTRLTVV.

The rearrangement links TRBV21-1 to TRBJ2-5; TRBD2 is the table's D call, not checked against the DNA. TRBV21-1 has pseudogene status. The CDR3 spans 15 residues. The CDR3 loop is CASSQGLAGGETQYF. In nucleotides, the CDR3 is TGTGCCAGCAGCCAAGGACTAGCGGGAGGGGAGACCCAGTACTTC.

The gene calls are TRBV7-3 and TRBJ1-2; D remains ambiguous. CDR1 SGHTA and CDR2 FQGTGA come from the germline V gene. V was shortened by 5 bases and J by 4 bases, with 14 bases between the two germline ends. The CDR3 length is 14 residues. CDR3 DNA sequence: TGTGCCAGCAGCCCCAACGGACGGCTCTATGGCTACACCTTC. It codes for CASSPNGRLYGYTF.

The CDR3 is CASSQATGGANVLTF. The CDR3, as DNA: TGCGCCAGCAGCCAAGCCACGGGTGGGGCCAACGTCCTGACTTTC. This chain connects TRBV4-3 to TRBJ2-6; unclear D gene. This CDR3 is 15 amino acids long. Germline V gene lookup returns CDR1 LGHNA and CDR2 YSLEER. The V gene lost 1 base and the J gene lost 3 bases, with 7 bases spanning the gap.

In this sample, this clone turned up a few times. The CDR3: CASSFGGGRIYSNQPQHF. The CDR3 bases are TGTGCCAGCAGCTTTGGGGGGGGACGCATTTATAGCAATCAGCCCCAGCATTTT. The chain links TRBV7-8 to TRBJ1-5; maybe TRBD1 (5 bases). This CDR3 contains 18 residues. V was trimmed by 3 bases and J by 0 bases, leaving 18 bases between them. Looked up from germline, CDR1 is SGHVS and CDR2 is FQNEAQ. The entire variable domain, with the rest obtained from reference TRBV7-8 and TRBJ1-5, is as follows: GAGVSQSPRYKVAKRGQDVALRCDPISGHVSLFWYQQALGQGPEFLTYFQNEAQLDKSGLPSDRFFAERPEGSVSTLKIQRTQQEDSAVYLCASSFGGGRIYSNQPQHFGDGTRLSIL.

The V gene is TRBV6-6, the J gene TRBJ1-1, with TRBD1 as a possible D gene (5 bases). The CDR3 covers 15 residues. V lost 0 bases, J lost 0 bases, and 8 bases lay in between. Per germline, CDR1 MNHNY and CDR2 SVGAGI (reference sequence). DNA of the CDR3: TGTGCCAGCAGTTACTCGGCAGGGATGAACACTGAAGCTTTCTTT. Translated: CASSYSAGMNTEAFF.

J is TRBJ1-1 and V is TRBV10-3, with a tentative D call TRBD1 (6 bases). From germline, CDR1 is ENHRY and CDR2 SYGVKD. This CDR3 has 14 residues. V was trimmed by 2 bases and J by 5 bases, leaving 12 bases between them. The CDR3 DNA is TGTGCCATCAGTGAGGGACAGAGAAGGACTGAAGCTTTCTTT. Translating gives CAISEGQRRTEAFF.